The following is a T cell receptor (beta chain) sequence with its context. Profiling relied on immunoSEQ multiplex PCR, and the TCRdb table lists in-frame clones only, not all of them. The sample lists more than 65,000 clones, 75% to 90% occurring once. These data come from a study of technical replicates of blood from several donors. The sequence was obtained from a human donor in good health. Some clones in this sample may be carry-over from other donors' samples. The sample consisted of PBMCs.

The CDR3 nucleotides are TGTGCCAGCAGTTATGGGCAGCCGAATTCACCCCTCCACTTT. Its protein product is CASSYGQPNSPLHF. The rearrangement links TRBV6-6 to TRBJ1-6, with D unclear. This CDR3 has 14 residues. Trimming pared 3 bases from V and 7 bases from J, leaving 10 bases between. The germline V gene has CDR1 MNHNY and CDR2 SVGAGI (reference sequence).